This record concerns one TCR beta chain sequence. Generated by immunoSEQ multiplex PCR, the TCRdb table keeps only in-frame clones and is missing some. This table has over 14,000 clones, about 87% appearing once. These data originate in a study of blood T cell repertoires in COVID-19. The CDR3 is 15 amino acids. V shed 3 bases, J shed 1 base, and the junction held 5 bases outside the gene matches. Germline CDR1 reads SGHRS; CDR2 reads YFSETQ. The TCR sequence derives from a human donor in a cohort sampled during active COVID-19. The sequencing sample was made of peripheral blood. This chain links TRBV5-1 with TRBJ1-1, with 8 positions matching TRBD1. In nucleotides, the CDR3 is TGCGCCAGCAGCTACCCGACAGGGGAGAACACTGAAGCTTTCTTT. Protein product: CASSYPTGENTEAFF. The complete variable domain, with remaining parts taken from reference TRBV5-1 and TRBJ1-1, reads KAGVTQTPRYLIKTRGQQVTLSCSPISGHRSVSWYQQTPGQGLQFLFEYFSETQRNKGNFPGRFSGRQFSNSRSEMNVSTLELGDSALYLCASSYPTGENTEAFFGQGTRLTVV.